The clone carrying this T cell receptor beta chain occurred a few times. The data stem from a study of identical twins. TCRdb fed the 5' RACE reads into MiXCR, producing one record per CDR3 protein. In the table there are a few hundred thousand distinct CDR3 sequences, approximately 17% of which are singletons. Sequencing was performed on naive T cells sorted from blood. The TCR sequence derives from a man aged 50 to 59 in good health.

CDR3 nucleotide sequence: TGTGCCAGCAGCTTAGGGGTAGCTCCCTACAATGAGCAGTTCTTC. Its translation is CASSLGVAPYNEQFF. The rearrangement joins TRBV7-8 to TRBJ2-1; no clear D. V lost 1 base and J 2 bases, leaving 9 bases between the germline ends. The germline gives CDR1 SGHVS, CDR2 FQNEAQ. The CDR3 is made up of 15 amino acids.